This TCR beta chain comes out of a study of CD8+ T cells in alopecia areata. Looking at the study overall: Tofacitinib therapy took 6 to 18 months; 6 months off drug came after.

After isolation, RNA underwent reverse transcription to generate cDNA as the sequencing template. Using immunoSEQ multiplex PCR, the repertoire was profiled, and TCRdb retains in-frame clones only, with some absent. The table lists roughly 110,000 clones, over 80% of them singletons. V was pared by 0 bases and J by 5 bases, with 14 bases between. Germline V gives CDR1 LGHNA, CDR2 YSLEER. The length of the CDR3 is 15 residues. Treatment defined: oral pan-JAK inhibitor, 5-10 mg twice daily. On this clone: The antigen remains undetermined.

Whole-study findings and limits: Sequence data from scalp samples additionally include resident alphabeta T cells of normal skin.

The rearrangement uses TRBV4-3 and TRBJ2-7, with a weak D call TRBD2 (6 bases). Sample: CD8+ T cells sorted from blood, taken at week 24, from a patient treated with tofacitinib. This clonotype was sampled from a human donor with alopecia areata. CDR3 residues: CASSQEWTTFDEQYF. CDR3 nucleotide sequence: TGCGCCAGCAGCCAAGAGTGGACTACCTTCGACGAGCAGTACTTC.